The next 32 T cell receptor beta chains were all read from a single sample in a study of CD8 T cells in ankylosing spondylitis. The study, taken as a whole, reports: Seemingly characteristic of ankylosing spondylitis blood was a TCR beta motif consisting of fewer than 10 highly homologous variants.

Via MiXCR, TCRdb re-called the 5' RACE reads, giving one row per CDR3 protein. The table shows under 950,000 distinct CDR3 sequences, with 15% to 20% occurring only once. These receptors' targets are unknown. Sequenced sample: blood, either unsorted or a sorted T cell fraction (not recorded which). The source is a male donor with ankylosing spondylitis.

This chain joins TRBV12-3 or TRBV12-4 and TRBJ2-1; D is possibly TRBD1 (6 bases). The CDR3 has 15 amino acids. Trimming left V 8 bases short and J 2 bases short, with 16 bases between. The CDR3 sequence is CASQEARGTYNEQFF. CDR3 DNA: TGTGCCAGCCAGGAGGCCAGGGGAACCTACAATGAGCAGTTCTTC.

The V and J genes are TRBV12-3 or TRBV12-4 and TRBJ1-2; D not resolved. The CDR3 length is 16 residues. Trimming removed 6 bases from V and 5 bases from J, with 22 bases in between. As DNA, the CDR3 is TGTGCCAGCAGAACATTGAACCGACCCCCGGGATATGGCTACACCTTC. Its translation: CASRTLNRPPGYGYTF.

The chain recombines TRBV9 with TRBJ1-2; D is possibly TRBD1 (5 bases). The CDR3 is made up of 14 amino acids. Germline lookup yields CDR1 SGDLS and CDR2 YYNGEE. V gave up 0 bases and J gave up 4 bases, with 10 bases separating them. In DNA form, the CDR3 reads TGTGCCAGCAGCGTAGCCCAGGGATTCTATGGCTACACCTTC. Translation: CASSVAQGFYGYTF. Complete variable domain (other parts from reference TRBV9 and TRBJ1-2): DSGVTQTPKHLITATGQRVTLRCSPRSGDLSVYWYQQSLDQGLQFLIQYYNGEERAKGNILERFSAQQFPDLHSELNLSSLELGDSALYFCASSVAQGFYGYTFGSGTRLTVV.

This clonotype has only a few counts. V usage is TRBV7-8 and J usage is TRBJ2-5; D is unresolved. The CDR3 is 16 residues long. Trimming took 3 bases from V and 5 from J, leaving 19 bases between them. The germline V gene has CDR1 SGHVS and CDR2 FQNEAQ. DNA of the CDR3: TGTGCCAGCAGCTTTGGGTCAGCTCCCAGTACTGAGACCCAGTACTTC. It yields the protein CASSFGSAPSTETQYF.

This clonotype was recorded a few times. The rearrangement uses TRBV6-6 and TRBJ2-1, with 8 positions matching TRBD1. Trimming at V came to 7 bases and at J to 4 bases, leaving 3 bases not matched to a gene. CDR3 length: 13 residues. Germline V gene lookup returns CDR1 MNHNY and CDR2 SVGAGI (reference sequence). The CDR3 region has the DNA TGTGCCAGCAAGGACAGGGAATACAATGAGCAGTTCTTC. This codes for CASKDREYNEQFF.

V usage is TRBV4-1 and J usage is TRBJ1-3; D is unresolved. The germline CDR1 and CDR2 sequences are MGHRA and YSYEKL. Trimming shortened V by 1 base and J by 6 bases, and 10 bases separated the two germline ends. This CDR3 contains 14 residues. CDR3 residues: CASSQGVWENTIYF. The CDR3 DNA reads TGCGCCAGCAGCCAAGGGGTTTGGGAAAACACCATATATTTT.

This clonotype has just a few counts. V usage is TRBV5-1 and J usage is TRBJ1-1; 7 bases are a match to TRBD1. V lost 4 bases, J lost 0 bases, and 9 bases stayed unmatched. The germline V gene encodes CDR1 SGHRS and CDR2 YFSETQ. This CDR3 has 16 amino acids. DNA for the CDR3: TGCGCCAGCAGCCTGGTACAGGGGATCCTGAACACTGAAGCTTTCTTT. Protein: CASSLVQGILNTEAFF.

CDR3 sequence (DNA): TGTGCCAGCTCACCAGGTACAGGGGGCCGAGAAAAACTGTTTTTT. Translated, it gives CASSPGTGGREKLFF. The rearrangement joins TRBV18 to TRBJ1-4, with 9 positions matching TRBD1. The CDR3 is made up of 15 amino acids. J gave up 8 bases and V 2 bases, and 6 bases lay outside the gene matches. The germline gives CDR1 KGHSH, CDR2 LQKENI. Variable domain in full (rest from reference TRBV18 and TRBJ1-4): NAGVMQNPRHLVRRRGQEARLRCSPMKGHSHVYWYRQLPEEGLKFMVYLQKENIIDESGMPKERFSAEFPKEGPSILRIQQVVRGDSAAYFCASSPGTGGREKLFFGSGTQLSVL.

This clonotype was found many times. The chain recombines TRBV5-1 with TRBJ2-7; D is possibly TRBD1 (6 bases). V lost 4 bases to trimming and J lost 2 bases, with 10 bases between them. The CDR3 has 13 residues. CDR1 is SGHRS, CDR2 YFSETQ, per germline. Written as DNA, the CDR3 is TGCGCCAGCAGCCCCAGGGACACCTACGAGCAGTACTTC. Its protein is CASSPRDTYEQYF.

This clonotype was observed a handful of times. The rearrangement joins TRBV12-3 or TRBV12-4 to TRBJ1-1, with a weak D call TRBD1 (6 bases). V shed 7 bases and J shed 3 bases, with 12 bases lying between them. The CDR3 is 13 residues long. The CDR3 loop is CASNEHRDTEAFF. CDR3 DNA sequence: TGTGCCAGCAACGAGCACAGGGACACTGAAGCTTTCTTT.

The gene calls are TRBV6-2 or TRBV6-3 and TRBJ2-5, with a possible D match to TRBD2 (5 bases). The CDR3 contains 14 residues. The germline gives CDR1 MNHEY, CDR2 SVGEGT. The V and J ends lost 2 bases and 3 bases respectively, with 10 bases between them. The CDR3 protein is CASSYGPEEETQYF. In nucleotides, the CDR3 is TGTGCCAGCAGTTACGGTCCGGAGGAAGAGACCCAGTACTTC.

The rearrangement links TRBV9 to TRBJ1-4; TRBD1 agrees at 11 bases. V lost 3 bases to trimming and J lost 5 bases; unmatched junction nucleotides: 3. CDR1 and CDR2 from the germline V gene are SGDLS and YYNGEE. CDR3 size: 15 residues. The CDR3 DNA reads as TGTGCCAGCAGCGCGGACAGGGGGCGAAATGAAAAACTGTTTTTT. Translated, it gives CASSADRGRNEKLFF.

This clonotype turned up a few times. CDR3 sequence: CASSLRGRFADTQYF. The CDR3 nucleotides read TGTGCCAGCAGCTTACGCGGGAGGTTCGCAGATACGCAGTATTTT. This chain joins TRBV7-2 and TRBJ2-3; 8 bases are a match to TRBD2. Trimming at V came to 2 bases and at J to 4 bases, leaving 5 bases not matched to a gene. The germline CDR1 and CDR2 sequences are SGHTA and FQGNSA. The CDR3 is made up of 15 amino acids.

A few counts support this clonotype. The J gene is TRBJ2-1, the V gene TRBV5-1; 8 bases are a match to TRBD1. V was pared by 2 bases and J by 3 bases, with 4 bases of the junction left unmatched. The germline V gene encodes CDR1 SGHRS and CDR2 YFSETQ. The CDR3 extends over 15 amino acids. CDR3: CASSFDRGNYNEQFF. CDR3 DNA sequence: TGCGCCAGCAGCTTCGACAGGGGTAACTACAATGAGCAGTTCTTC.

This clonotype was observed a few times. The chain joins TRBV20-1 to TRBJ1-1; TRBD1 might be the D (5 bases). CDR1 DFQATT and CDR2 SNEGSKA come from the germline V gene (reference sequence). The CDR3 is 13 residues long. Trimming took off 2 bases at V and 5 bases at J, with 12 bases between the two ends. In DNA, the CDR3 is TGCAGTGCTAGAATGCAGGGAGGGACTGAAGCTTTCTTT. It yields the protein CSARMQGGTEAFF.

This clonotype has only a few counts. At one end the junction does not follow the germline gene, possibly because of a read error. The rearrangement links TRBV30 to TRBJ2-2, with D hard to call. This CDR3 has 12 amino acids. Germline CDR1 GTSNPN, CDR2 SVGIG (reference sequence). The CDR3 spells CAWNVVTGELFF. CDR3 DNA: TGTGCTTGGAACGTGGTGACCGGGGAGCTGTTTTTT.

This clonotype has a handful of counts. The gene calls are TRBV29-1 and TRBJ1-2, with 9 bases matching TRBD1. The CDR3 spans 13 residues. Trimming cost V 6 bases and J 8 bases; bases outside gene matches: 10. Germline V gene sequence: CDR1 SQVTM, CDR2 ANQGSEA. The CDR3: CSVAWDRETGYTF. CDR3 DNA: TGCAGCGTGGCATGGGACAGGGAAACAGGCTACACCTTC.

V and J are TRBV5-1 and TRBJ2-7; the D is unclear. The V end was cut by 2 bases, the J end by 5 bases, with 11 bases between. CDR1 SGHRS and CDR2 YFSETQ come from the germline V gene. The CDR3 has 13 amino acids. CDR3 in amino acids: CASSLGPRDEQYF. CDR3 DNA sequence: TGCGCCAGCAGCTTAGGGCCCCGGGACGAGCAGTACTTC.

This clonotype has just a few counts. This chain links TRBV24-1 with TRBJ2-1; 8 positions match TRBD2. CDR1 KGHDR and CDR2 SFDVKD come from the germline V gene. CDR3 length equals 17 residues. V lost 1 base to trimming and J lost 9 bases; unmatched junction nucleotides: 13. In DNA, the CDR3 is TGTGCCACCAGTGATTTAGGGAGGGGCAGTCGGGAGGGTGAGCAGTTCTTC. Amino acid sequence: CATSDLGRGSREGEQFF.

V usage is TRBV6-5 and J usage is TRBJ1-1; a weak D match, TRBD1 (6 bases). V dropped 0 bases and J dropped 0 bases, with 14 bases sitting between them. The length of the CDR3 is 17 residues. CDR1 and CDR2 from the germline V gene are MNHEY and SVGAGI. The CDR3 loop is CASSYSLSGVVNTEAFF. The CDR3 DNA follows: TGTGCCAGCAGTTACTCCCTATCAGGGGTGGTGAACACTGAAGCTTTCTTT.

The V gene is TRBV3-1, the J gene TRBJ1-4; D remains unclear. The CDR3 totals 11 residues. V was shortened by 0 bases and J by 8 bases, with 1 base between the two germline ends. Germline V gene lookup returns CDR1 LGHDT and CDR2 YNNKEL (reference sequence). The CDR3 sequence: CASSQEEKLFF. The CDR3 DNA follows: TGTGCCAGCAGCCAAGAGGAAAAACTGTTTTTT.

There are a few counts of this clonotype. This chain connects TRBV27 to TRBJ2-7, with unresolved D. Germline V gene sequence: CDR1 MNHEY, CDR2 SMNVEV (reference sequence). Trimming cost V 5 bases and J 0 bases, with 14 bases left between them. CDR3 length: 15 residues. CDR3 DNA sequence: TGTGCCAGCAGTGGCCAGGCCGCTAGCTCCTACGAGCAGTACTTC. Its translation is CASSGQAASSYEQYF.

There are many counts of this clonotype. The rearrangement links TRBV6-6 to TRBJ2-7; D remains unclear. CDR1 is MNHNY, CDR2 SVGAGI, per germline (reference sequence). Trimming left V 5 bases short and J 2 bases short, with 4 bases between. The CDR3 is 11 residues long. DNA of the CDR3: TGTGCCAGCAGTGCTGCCTACGAGCAGTACTTC. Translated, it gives CASSAAYEQYF.

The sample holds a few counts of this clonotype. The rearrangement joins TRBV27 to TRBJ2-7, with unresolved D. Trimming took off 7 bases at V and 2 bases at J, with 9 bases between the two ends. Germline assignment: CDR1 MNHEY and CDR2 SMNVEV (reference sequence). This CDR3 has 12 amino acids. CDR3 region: CASTGPTYEQYF. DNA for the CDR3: TGTGCCAGCACCGGGCCCACCTACGAGCAGTACTTC.

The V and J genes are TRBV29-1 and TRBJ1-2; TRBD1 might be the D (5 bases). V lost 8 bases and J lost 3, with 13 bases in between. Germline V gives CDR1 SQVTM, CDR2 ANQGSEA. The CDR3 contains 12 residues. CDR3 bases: TGCAGCTCTACAGGCAACGACTATGGCTACACCTTC. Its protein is CSSTGNDYGYTF.

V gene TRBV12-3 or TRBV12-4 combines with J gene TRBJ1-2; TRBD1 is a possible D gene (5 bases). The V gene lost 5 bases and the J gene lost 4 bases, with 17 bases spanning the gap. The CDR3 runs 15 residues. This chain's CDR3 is CASSPPGTGLYGYTF. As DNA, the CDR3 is TGTGCCAGCAGTCCGCCCGGGACGGGGCTCTATGGCTACACCTTC.

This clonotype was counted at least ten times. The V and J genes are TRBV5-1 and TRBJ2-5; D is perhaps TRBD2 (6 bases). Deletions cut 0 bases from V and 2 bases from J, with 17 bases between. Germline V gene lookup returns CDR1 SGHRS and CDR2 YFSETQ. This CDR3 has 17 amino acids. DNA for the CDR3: TGCGCCAGCAGCTTGGGGCCCCTTTTTAGCGGTCAAGAGACCCAGTACTTC. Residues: CASSLGPLFSGQETQYF.

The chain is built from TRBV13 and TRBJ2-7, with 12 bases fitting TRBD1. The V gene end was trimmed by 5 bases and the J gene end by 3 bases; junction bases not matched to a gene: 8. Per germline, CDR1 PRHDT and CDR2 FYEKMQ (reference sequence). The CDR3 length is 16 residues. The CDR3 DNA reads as TGTGCCAGCAGCCGCAACCGGGACAGGGGGCTCTACGAGCAGTACTTC. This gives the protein CASSRNRDRGLYEQYF.

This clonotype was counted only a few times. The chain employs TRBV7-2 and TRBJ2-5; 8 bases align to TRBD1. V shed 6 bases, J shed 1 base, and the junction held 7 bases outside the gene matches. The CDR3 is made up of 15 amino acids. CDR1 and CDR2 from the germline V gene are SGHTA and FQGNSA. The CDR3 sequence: CASREDDRGQETQYF. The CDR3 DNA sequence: TGTGCCAGCAGGGAAGATGACAGGGGCCAAGAGACCCAGTACTTC.

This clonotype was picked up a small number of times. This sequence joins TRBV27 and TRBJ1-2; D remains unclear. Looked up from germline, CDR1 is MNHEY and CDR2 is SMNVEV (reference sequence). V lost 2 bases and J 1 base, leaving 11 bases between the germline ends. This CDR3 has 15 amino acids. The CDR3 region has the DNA TGTGCCAGCAGTTTAGAGGCAGGATTTAACTATGGCTACACCTTC. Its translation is CASSLEAGFNYGYTF.

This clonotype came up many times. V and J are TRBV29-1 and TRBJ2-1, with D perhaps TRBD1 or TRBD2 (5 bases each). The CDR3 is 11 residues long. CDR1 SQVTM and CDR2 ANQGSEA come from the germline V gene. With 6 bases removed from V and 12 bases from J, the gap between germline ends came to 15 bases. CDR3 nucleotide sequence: TGCAGCGTAGCGTTAATTGGGGGGCAGTTCTTC. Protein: CSVALIGGQFF.

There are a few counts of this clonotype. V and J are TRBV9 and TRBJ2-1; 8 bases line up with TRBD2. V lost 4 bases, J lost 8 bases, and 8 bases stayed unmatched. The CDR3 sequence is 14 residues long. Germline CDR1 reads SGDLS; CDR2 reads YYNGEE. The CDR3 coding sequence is TGTGCCAGCAGCCCCGGGGGGGGGTTCTATGAGCAGTTCTTC. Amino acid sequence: CASSPGGGFYEQFF.